Listed here are 13 T cell receptor beta chains from one sample, sequenced in a study of CD8 T cells in Susac syndrome. After extraction with the RNeasy kit, roughly 0.45 to 1 ug of the RNA was reverse transcribed using random hexamers. TCRdb re-called the immunoSEQ multiplex PCR reads with MiXCR, one entry per CDR3 protein. This repertoire shows roughly 130,000 distinct CDR3 sequences, around 94% found once; its top ten account for less than 0.15%. Material: CD4+ T cells from PBMCs. The receptors originated from a human donor with multiple sclerosis.

This clonotype appeared once. V and J are TRBV4-2 and TRBJ2-3, with 7 bases lining up with TRBD2. The CDR3 covers 16 residues. Germline CDR1 is LGHNA and CDR2 is YNFKEQ. The ends lost 4 bases at V and 3 bases at J; junction bases unmatched: 10. The CDR3 sequence is CASSLTGTTGTDTQYF. The CDR3 bases are TGTGCCAGCAGCCTTACCGGGACTACGGGGACAGATACGCAGTATTTT.

The DNA of the CDR3 is TGTGCCAGCAGCTTCTCCCAGGGTGCCGAGCAGTACTTC. Amino acid sequence: CASSFSQGAEQYF. The chain combines TRBV7-2 with TRBJ2-7; perhaps TRBD1 as D (5 bases). CDR1 and CDR2 (germline): SGHTA, FQGNSA. V dropped 3 bases and J dropped 6 bases, with 12 bases sitting between them. This CDR3 region has 13 residues.

This chain uses TRBV12-3 or TRBV12-4 with TRBJ2-5; D may be TRBD1 (6 bases). The CDR3 has 13 residues. V lost 6 bases to trimming and J lost 5 bases, with 13 bases between them. CDR3 loop: CASSSGVGETQYF. For the CDR3, the DNA is TGTGCCAGCAGCTCAGGGGTTGGGGAGACCCAGTACTTC.

V and J are TRBV7-3 and TRBJ2-2; D possibly corresponds to TRBD1 (5 bases). Germline V gene lookup returns CDR1 SGHTA and CDR2 FQGTGA. The CDR3 has 16 residues. Deletions cut 4 bases from V and 2 bases from J, with 14 bases between. The CDR3 nucleotides read TGTGCCAGCAGCTCCCTTGGTAGGGGAAACACCGGGGAGCTGTTTTTT. It encodes CASSSLGRGNTGELFF.

The chain links TRBV3-1 to TRBJ1-3; D is undetermined. There are 15 residues in the CDR3. Germline assignment: CDR1 LGHDT and CDR2 YNNKEL (reference sequence). V was clipped by 5 bases and J by 5 bases, with 16 bases between them. CDR3 DNA sequence: TGTGCCAGCAGCTTCCGTGCGGGGTATAGAAACACCATATATTTT. It translates to CASSFRAGYRNTIYF.

J is TRBJ1-5 and V is TRBV29-1, with D hard to call. In germline, CDR1 is SQVTM, CDR2 ANQGSEA. Between the trimmed V and J ends, which lost 4 bases and 0 bases, there was a span of 7 bases. This CDR3 spans 13 amino acids. The CDR3 bases are TGCAGCGTTGCCGGTAATAGCAATCAGCCCCAGCATTTT. Protein product: CSVAGNSNQPQHF.

The J gene is TRBJ2-4, the V gene TRBV12-5; 8 nucleotides align to TRBD2. In germline, CDR1 is LGHNT, CDR2 FRNRAP. V dropped 1 base and J dropped 9; count of bases not matched to a gene: 5. The CDR3 covers 14 residues. This chain's CDR3 is CASGLAGGEGIQYF. CDR3 sequence (DNA): TGTGCTAGTGGTTTGGCGGGAGGGGAGGGCATTCAGTACTTC.

The rearrangement links TRBV28 to TRBJ1-4; no reliable D call. Germline V gene lookup returns CDR1 MDHEN and CDR2 SYDVKM. The length of the CDR3 is 15 residues. V gave up 3 bases and J gave up 1 base, with 9 bases separating them. CDR3 protein: CASSFGFLTNEKLFF. DNA of the CDR3: TGTGCCAGCAGTTTTGGCTTTTTAACTAATGAAAAACTGTTTTTT.

This chain uses TRBV5-1 with TRBJ2-7, with TRBD2 identical over 9 bases. V trimming: 4 bases; J trimming: 3 bases; junction bases outside the gene matches: 14. This CDR3 region has 17 residues. Germline V gives CDR1 SGHRS, CDR2 YFSETQ. The CDR3 nucleotides are TGCGCCAGCAGCCGATACGATTTGGCGGGAGGGCGCTACGAGCAGTACTTC. Translating it yields CASSRYDLAGGRYEQYF.

The chain links TRBV7-2 to TRBJ2-5; no definite D call. This CDR3 contains 13 residues. Germline lookup yields CDR1 SGHTA and CDR2 FQGNSA. V was clipped by 0 bases and J by 0 bases, with 2 bases between them. For the CDR3, the DNA is TGTGCCAGCAGCTTAGCGTACCAAGAGACCCAGTACTTC. This encodes CASSLAYQETQYF.

The CDR3 here is CASSHGGGGTEAFF. As DNA, the CDR3 is TGTGCCAGCAGTCATGGGGGAGGGGGCACTGAAGCTTTCTTT. The chain recombines TRBV7-2 with TRBJ1-1; tentative D call: TRBD1 (6 bases). The CDR3 length is 14 residues. V dropped 6 bases and J dropped 4 bases, with 15 bases sitting between them. Per germline, CDR1 SGHTA and CDR2 FQGNSA.

The gene calls are TRBV20-1 and TRBJ1-1, with TRBD1 as a possible D gene (6 bases). The CDR3 has 15 amino acids. CDR1 DFQATT and CDR2 SNEGSKA come from the germline V gene (reference sequence). The V gene lost 4 bases and the J gene lost 3 bases, with 18 bases spanning the gap. The CDR3 reads CSAITPDSSYTEAFF. The DNA for the CDR3 is TGCAGTGCTATCACACCGGACAGCAGTTACACTGAAGCTTTCTTT.

The chain couples TRBV29-1 to TRBJ2-7; 9 nucleotides match TRBD1. V dropped 7 bases and J dropped 5; count of bases not matched to a gene: 6. The germline V gene has CDR1 SQVTM and CDR2 ANQGSEA. The CDR3 runs 12 residues. Here the CDR3 reads CSAGQGKDEQYF. The DNA for the CDR3 is TGCAGCGCCGGACAGGGGAAGGACGAGCAGTACTTC.